This record looks at one T cell receptor beta chain sequence and its context. Its antigen is not known. Generated by immunoSEQ multiplex PCR, the TCRdb table keeps only in-frame clones and is missing some. This sample yields about 31,000 clones, of which approximately 89% are seen a single time; around 12% belongs to the top ten. This sample is part of a study of multiple sclerosis patients with progressive multifocal leukoencephalopathy. General study findings and limits: At PML onset, no shared TRBV or TRBJ gene usage was seen.

The time point here: time of PML onset. This CDR3 has 14 residues. Germline V gene lookup returns CDR1 MNHNS and CDR2 SASEGT. V lost 5 bases and J 4 bases, leaving 14 bases between the germline ends. V is TRBV6-1 and J is TRBJ2-5; maybe TRBD2 (6 bases). The clonotype originates from a woman in her 30s with progressive multifocal leukoencephalopathy. This sample comprised PBMCs, obtained from a patient treated with natalizumab. The CDR3 DNA is TGTGCCAGCAGTCGGGGGTTACAAGGAGAGACCCAGTACTTC. Translated: CASSRGLQGETQYF.